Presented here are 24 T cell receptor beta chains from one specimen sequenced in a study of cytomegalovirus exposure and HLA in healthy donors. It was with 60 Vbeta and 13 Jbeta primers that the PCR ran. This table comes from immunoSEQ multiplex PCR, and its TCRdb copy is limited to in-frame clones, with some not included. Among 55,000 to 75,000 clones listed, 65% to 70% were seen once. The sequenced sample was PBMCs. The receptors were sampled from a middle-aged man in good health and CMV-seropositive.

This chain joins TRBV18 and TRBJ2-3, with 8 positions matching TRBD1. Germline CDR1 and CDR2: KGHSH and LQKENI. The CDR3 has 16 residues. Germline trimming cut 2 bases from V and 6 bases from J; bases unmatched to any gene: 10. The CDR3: CASSPTGQGTWDTQYF. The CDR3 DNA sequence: TGTGCCAGCTCACCAACAGGACAGGGTACTTGGGATACGCAGTATTTT.

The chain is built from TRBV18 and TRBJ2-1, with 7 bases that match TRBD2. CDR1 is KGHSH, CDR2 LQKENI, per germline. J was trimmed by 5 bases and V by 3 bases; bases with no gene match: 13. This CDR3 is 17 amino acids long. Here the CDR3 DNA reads TGTGCCAGCTCACCGCAGAAGCTAAGGGACTACGACAATGAGCAGTTCTTC. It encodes CASSPQKLRDYDNEQFF. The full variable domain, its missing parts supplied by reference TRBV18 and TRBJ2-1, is NAGVMQNPRHLVRRRGQEARLRCSPMKGHSHVYWYRQLPEEGLKFMVYLQKENIIDESGMPKERFSAEFPKEGPSILRIQQVVRGDSAAYFCASSPQKLRDYDNEQFFGPGTRLTVL.

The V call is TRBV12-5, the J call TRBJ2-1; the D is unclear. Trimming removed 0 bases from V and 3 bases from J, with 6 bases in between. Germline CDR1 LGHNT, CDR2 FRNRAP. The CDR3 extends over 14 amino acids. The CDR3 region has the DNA TGTGCTAGTGGTTTGGTAACGGGCTACAATGAGCAGTTCTTC. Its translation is CASGLVTGYNEQFF.

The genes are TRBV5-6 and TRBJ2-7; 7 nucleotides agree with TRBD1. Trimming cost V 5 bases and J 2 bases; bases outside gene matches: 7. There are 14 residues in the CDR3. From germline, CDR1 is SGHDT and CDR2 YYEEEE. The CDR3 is CASRSRDSTYEQYF. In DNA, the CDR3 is TGTGCCAGCAGATCCCGGGACAGTACCTACGAGCAGTACTTC.

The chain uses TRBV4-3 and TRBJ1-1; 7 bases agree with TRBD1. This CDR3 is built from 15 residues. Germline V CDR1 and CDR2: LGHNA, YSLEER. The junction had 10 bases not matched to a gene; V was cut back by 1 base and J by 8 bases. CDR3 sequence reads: CASSQGINRGSEAFF. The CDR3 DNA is TGCGCCAGCAGCCAAGGCATAAACAGGGGAAGCGAAGCTTTCTTT.

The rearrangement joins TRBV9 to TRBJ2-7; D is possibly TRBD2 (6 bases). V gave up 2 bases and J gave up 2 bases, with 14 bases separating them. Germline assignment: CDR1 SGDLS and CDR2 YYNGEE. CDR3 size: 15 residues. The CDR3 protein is CASSVRAGVAYEQYF. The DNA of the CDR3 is TGTGCCAGCAGCGTCAGAGCGGGTGTTGCCTACGAGCAGTACTTC. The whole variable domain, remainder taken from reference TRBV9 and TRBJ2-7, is DSGVTQTPKHLITATGQRVTLRCSPRSGDLSVYWYQQSLDQGLQFLIQYYNGEERAKGNILERFSAQQFPDLHSELNLSSLELGDSALYFCASSVRAGVAYEQYFGPGTRLTVT.

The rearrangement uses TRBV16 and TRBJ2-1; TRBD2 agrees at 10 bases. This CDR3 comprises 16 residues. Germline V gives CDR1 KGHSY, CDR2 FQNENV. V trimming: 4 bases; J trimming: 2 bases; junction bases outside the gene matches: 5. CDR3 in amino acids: CASSLLAGGTYNEQFF. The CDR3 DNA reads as TGTGCCAGCAGCCTTTTAGCGGGAGGCACCTACAATGAGCAGTTCTTC.

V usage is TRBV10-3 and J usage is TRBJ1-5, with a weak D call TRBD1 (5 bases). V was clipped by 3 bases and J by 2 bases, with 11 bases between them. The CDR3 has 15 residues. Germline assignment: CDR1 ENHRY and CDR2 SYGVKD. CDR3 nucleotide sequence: TGTGCCATCAGTGAAGGGAGGGACGGCAATCAGCCCCAGCATTTT. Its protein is CAISEGRDGNQPQHF.

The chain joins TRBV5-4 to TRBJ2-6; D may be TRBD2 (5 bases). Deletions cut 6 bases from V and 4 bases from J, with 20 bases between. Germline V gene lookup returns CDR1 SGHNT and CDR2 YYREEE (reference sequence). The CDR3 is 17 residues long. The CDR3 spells CASTDRTLSLGANVLTF. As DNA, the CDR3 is TGTGCCAGCACTGACCGGACTCTCTCTCTCGGGGCCAACGTCCTGACTTTC.

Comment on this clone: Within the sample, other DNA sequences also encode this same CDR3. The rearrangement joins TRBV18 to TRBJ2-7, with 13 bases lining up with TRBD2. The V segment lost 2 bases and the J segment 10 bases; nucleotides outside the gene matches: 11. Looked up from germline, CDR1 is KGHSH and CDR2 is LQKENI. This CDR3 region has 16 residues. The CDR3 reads CASSPRTSGGQGEQYF. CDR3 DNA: TGTGCCAGCTCACCAAGGACTAGCGGGGGACAGGGTGAACAGTACTTC.

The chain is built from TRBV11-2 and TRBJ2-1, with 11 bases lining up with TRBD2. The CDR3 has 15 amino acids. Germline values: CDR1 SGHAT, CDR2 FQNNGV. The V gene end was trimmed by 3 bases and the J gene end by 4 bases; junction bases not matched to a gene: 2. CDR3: CASSLTSGKYNEQFF. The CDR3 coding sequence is TGTGCCAGCAGCTTGACTAGCGGGAAATACAATGAGCAGTTCTTC.

CDR3 nucleotide sequence: TGTGCCAGCAGTTACGGGACAGGGACTTACGGCTACACCTTC. Translated, it gives CASSYGTGTYGYTF. V is TRBV6-5 and J is TRBJ1-2; 9 nucleotides line up with TRBD1. The CDR3 spans 14 residues. With 2 bases clipped from V and 8 bases from J, the junction kept 6 bases outside the gene matches. Germline V lookup: CDR1 MNHEY, CDR2 SVGAGI.

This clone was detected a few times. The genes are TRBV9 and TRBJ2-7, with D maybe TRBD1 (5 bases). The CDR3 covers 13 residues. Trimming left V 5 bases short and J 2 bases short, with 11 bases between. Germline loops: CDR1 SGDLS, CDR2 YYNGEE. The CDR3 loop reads CASSTDSAYEQYF. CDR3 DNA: TGTGCCAGCAGTACCGACAGTGCCTACGAGCAGTACTTC.

CDR3 sequence reads: CASSSTGLSYNEQFF. In DNA form, the CDR3 reads TGCGCCAGCAGCTCCACAGGCCTCTCCTACAATGAGCAGTTCTTC. The genes are TRBV5-1 and TRBJ2-1; tentatively, D is TRBD1 (5 bases). The CDR3 is made up of 15 amino acids. V was shortened by 3 bases and J by 0 bases, with 10 bases between the two germline ends. Germline V gives CDR1 SGHRS, CDR2 YFSETQ. The full variable domain, with the rest looked up from reference TRBV5-1 and TRBJ2-1, is KAGVTQTPRYLIKTRGQQVTLSCSPISGHRSVSWYQQTPGQGLQFLFEYFSETQRNKGNFPGRFSGRQFSNSRSEMNVSTLELGDSALYLCASSSTGLSYNEQFFGPGTRLTVL.

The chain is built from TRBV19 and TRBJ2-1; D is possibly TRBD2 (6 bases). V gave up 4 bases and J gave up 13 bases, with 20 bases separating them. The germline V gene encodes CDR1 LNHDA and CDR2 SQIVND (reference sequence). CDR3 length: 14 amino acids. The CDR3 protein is CASSTRDSVNLQFF. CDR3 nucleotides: TGTGCCAGTAGTACCCGGGACTCGGTCAACCTTCAGTTCTTC. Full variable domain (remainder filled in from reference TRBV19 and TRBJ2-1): DGGITQSPKYLFRKEGQNVTLSCEQNLNHDAMYWYRQDPGQGLRLIYYSQIVNDFQKGDIAEGYSVSREKKESFPLTVTSAQKNPTAFYLCASSTRDSVNLQFFGPGTRLTVL.

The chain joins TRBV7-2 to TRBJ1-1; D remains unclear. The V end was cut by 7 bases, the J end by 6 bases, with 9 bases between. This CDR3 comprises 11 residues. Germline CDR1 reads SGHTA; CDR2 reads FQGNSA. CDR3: CASTSGPEAFF. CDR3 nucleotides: TGTGCCAGCACCTCAGGCCCTGAAGCTTTCTTT.

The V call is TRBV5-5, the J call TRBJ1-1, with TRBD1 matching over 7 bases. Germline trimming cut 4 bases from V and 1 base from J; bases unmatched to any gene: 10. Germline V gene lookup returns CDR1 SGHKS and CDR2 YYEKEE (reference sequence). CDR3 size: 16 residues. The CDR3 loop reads CASSLALGQKNTEAFF. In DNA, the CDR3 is TGTGCCAGCAGCCTGGCCCTGGGACAGAAGAACACTGAAGCTTTCTTT.

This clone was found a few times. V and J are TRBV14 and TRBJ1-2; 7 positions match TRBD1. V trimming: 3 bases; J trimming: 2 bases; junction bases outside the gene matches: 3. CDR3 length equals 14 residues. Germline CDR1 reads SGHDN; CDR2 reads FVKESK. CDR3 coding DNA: TGTGCCAGCAGCCATGTAGGGGGCAACTATGGCTACACCTTC. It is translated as CASSHVGGNYGYTF.

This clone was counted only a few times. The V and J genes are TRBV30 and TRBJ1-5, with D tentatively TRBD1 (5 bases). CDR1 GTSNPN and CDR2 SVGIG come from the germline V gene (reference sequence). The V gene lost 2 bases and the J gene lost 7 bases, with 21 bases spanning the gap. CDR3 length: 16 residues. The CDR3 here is CAWSSGFSGGGQPQHF. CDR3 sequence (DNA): TGTGCCTGGAGTAGCGGTTTCTCGGGGGGAGGACAGCCCCAGCATTTT.

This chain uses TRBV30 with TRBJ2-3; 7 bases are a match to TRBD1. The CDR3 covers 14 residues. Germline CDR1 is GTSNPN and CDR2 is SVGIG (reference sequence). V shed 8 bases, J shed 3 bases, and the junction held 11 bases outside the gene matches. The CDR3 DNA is TGTGCCCGTACACAGGGGCAGGAGACAGATACGCAGTATTTT. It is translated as CARTQGQETDTQYF. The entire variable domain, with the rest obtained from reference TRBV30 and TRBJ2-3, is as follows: SQTIHQWPATLVQPVGSPLSLECTVEGTSNPNLYWYRQAAGRGLQLLFYSVGIGQISSEVPQNLSASRPQDRQFILSSKKLLLSDSGFYLCARTQGQETDTQYFGPGTRLTVL.

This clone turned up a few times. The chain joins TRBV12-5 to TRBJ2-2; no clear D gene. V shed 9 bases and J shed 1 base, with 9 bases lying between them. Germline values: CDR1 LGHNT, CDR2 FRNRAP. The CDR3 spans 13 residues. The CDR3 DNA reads TGTGCTAGCACTACACAGAACACCGGGGAGCTGTTTTTT. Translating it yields CASTTQNTGELFF.

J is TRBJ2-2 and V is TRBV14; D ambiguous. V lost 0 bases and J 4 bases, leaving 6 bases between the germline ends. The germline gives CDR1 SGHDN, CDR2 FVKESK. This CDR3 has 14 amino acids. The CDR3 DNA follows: TGTGCCAGCAGCCAAGAGATCAGCACCGGGGAGCTGTTTTTT. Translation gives CASSQEISTGELFF. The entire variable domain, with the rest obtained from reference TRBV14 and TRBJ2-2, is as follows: EAGVTQFPSHSVIEKGQTVTLRCDPISGHDNLYWYRRVMGKEIKFLLHFVKESKQDESGMPNNRFLAERTGGTYSTLKVQPAELEDSGVYFCASSQEISTGELFFGEGSRLTVL.

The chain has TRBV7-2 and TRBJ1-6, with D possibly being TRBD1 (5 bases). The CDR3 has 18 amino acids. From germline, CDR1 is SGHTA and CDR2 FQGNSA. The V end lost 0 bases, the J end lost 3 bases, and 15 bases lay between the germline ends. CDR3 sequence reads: CASSLAISARDYNSPLHF. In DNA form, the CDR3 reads TGTGCCAGCAGCTTAGCGATTTCGGCCAGGGACTATAATTCACCCCTCCACTTT.

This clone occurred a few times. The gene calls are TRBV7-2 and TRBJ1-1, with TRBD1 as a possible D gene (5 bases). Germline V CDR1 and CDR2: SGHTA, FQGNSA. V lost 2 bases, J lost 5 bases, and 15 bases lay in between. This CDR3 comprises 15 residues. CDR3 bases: TGTGCCAGCAGCTTACTGTATACAGGATCGACTGAAGCTTTCTTT. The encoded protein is CASSLLYTGSTEAFF.